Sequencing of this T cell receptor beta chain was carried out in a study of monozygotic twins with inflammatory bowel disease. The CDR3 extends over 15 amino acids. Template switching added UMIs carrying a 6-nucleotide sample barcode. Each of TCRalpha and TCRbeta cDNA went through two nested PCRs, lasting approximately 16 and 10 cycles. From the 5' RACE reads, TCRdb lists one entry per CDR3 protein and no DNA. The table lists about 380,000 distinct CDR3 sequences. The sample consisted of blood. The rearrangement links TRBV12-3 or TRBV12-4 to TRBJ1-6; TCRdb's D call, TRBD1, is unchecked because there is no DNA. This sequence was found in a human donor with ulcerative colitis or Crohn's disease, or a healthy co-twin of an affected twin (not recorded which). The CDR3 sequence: CASSWSGTGNSPLHF.